The 21 T cell receptor beta chains given below trace back to one sample, sequenced in a study of early T cells in non-severe SARS-CoV-2 infection. Via MiXCR, TCRdb re-called the 5' RACE reads, giving one row per CDR3 protein. The sample records roughly 57,000 distinct CDR3 sequences, around 14% being singletons. Sequenced here: whole blood, sampled at baseline. These receptors all stem from an adult who was a healthcare worker with PCR-confirmed SARS-CoV-2 infection or an uninfected control (not recorded which).

This clonotype has only a few counts. The chain employs TRBV2 and TRBJ2-7; 7 bases fit TRBD1. Trimming took 6 bases from V and 1 from J; bases not matched to a gene: 6. This CDR3 region has 14 residues. Germline V gene lookup returns CDR1 SNHLY and CDR2 FYNNEI. The CDR3 loop is CASSAGTESYEQYF. DNA for the CDR3: TGTGCCAGCAGCGCCGGGACAGAATCCTACGAGCAGTACTTC.

This clonotype has ten or more counts. In DNA, the CDR3 is TGTGCCAGCAGTTTATCCGGACTAGCGGACGGCTTTGGGGAGCAGTACTTC. Translating it yields CASSLSGLADGFGEQYF. The chain is built from TRBV28 and TRBJ2-7; TRBD2 agrees at 10 bases. CDR1 and CDR2 (germline): MDHEN, SYDVKM. This CDR3 has 17 residues. J lost 7 bases, V lost 1 base, and 13 bases had no gene match.

The V call is TRBV2, the J call TRBJ1-3; 7 nucleotides agree with TRBD1. The ends lost 6 bases at V and 1 base at J; junction bases unmatched: 3. Germline CDR1 and CDR2: SNHLY and FYNNEI. The CDR3 consists of 14 residues. In DNA, the CDR3 is TGTGCCAGCAGCGTGACAGGGTCTGGAAACACCATATATTTT. This gives the protein CASSVTGSGNTIYF.

This chain joins TRBV4-2 and TRBJ2-1, with a weak D call TRBD2 (5 bases). Germline-derived CDR1 and CDR2 are LGHNA and YNFKEQ. This CDR3 contains 16 residues. The ends were cut back, 3 bases at V and 7 bases at J, with 19 bases in the middle. The CDR3 DNA reads TGTGCCAGCAGCCACCCTGGATTAAGAGGGTTAAATGAGCAGTTCTTC. This gives the protein CASSHPGLRGLNEQFF.

This clonotype has more than one count but fewer than ten. The chain carries TRBV9 and TRBJ2-3; TRBD2 matches 9 bases. CDR1 is SGDLS, CDR2 YYNGEE, per germline. The CDR3 length is 15 residues. J was trimmed by 2 bases and V by 1 base; bases with no gene match: 2. The CDR3 loop reads CASSVRLAATDTQYF. The CDR3 region has the DNA TGTGCCAGCAGCGTACGACTAGCGGCCACAGATACGCAGTATTTT.

This clonotype was seen only a few times. The chain couples TRBV18 to TRBJ1-1; D uncertain. This CDR3 has 14 residues. V was clipped by 3 bases and J by 4 bases, with 12 bases between them. Looked up from germline, CDR1 is KGHSH and CDR2 is LQKENI. The CDR3 nucleotides are TGTGCCAGCTCACCCGGACTGAGTCTCACTGAAGCTTTCTTT. Translating it yields CASSPGLSLTEAFF.

There are a few counts of this clonotype. The chain couples TRBV5-1 to TRBJ2-1; weak D call: TRBD1 (5 bases). Germline V lookup: CDR1 SGHRS, CDR2 YFSETQ. Trimming shortened V by 4 bases and J by 9 bases, and 14 bases separated the two germline ends. The CDR3 sequence is 13 residues long. DNA of the CDR3: TGCGCCAGCAGCCAACTTCCAGGGCCTGAGCAGTTCTTC. This codes for CASSQLPGPEQFF.

This clonotype was found many times. The chain couples TRBV5-1 to TRBJ2-6; 7 nucleotides line up with TRBD1. CDR1 and CDR2 (germline): SGHRS, YFSETQ. Losses at the gene ends were 4 bases for V and 0 bases for J; bases not matched to a gene: 10. The CDR3 has 18 amino acids. The DNA for the CDR3 is TGCGCCAGCAGCCTGCCGGGACAGAGGGGCTCTGGGGCCAACGTCCTGACTTTC. This codes for CASSLPGQRGSGANVLTF. Using reference TRBV5-1 and TRBJ2-6 for the parts outside the CDR3, the full variable domain is KAGVTQTPRYLIKTRGQQVTLSCSPISGHRSVSWYQQTPGQGLQFLFEYFSETQRNKGNFPGRFSGRQFSNSRSEMNVSTLELGDSALYLCASSLPGQRGSGANVLTFGAGSRLTVL.

This clonotype was counted between two and nine times. The V gene is TRBV20-1, the J gene TRBJ2-7; 11 bases align to TRBD1. CDR1 DFQATT and CDR2 SNEGSKA come from the germline V gene (reference sequence). The V segment lost 0 bases and the J segment 3 bases; nucleotides outside the gene matches: 10. This CDR3 has 17 residues. Here the CDR3 reads CSARDYSPGQGVYEQYF. The CDR3 DNA reads as TGCAGTGCTAGAGACTACAGCCCGGGACAGGGGGTCTACGAGCAGTACTTC.

The rearrangement joins TRBV28 to TRBJ1-5, with 9 bases aligning to TRBD1. The CDR3 contains 16 residues. The V and J ends lost 2 bases and 7 bases, in that order; junction bases with no gene match: 9. The V gene's germline CDR1 is MDHEN and CDR2 SYDVKM. The CDR3 sequence: CASSLGTGGRNQPQHF. The CDR3 nucleotides are TGTGCCAGCAGTTTAGGTACAGGGGGCAGGAACCAGCCCCAGCATTTT.

To note about this clonotype: An end of the junction differs from the germline gene, which may be a read error. The chain has TRBV4-2 and TRBJ2-7; D perhaps matches TRBD1 (6 bases). CDR1 LGHNA and CDR2 YNFKEQ come from the germline V gene. The CDR3 is 13 amino acids. As DNA, the CDR3 is TGTGCCAGCAGACAAGAACAGGGTTACGAGCAGTACTTC. Amino acid sequence: CASRQEQGYEQYF.

This rearrangement joins TRBV7-3 to TRBJ2-5, with D tentatively TRBD1 (6 bases). Germline V lookup: CDR1 SGHTA, CDR2 FQGTGA. V lost 5 bases and J lost 4, with 14 bases in between. This CDR3 has 14 amino acids. CDR3 in amino acids: CASSPAGRGETQYF. The CDR3 bases are TGTGCCAGCAGCCCCGCCGGCAGGGGAGAGACCCAGTACTTC.

In this sample, this clonotype turned up a few times. The genes are TRBV6-2 or TRBV6-3 and TRBJ2-5; 7 bases line up with TRBD1. Per the germline V gene, CDR1 is MNHEY and CDR2 is SVGEGT. V lost 7 bases and J lost 2; bases outside the gene matches: 7. This CDR3 spans 14 amino acids. The CDR3 DNA reads as TGTGCCAGCACCGAACCGGGACAGCAAGAGACCCAGTACTTC. Its protein is CASTEPGQQETQYF.

The V gene is TRBV7-8, the J gene TRBJ1-2, with no clear D. The V end lost 1 base, the J end lost 4 bases, and 10 bases lay between the germline ends. Germline-derived CDR1 and CDR2 are SGHVS and FQNEAQ. The CDR3 length is 14 residues. CDR3 bases: TGTGCCAGCAGCTTAGATCCAGTGATCTATGGCTACACCTTC. Its translation is CASSLDPVIYGYTF.

This clonotype has just a few counts. The chain is built from TRBV7-9 and TRBJ1-1; 8 bases align to TRBD1. With 4 bases clipped from V and 0 bases from J, the junction kept 10 bases outside the gene matches. This CDR3 is 17 amino acids long. CDR1 and CDR2 (germline): SEHNR, FQNEAQ (reference sequence). CDR3 DNA: TGTGCCAGCAGCTACCGACAGGGGAGCCCAATGAACACTGAAGCTTTCTTT. Amino acid sequence: CASSYRQGSPMNTEAFF.

The J gene is TRBJ2-7, the V gene TRBV20-1; D is unclear. Germline CDR1 DFQATT, CDR2 SNEGSKA (reference sequence). V gave up 4 bases and J gave up 6 bases, with 10 bases separating them. The CDR3 contains 11 residues. The CDR3 loop is CSAIFTLEQYF. The DNA of the CDR3 is TGCAGTGCTATTTTCACCCTCGAGCAGTACTTC.

This clonotype was counted between two and nine times. The chain carries TRBV19 and TRBJ1-2; possibly TRBD1 for D (5 bases). V gave up 7 bases and J gave up 4 bases, with 16 bases separating them. Germline CDR1 and CDR2: LNHDA and SQIVND (reference sequence). This CDR3 is 14 amino acids long. The CDR3 loop is CASTSRTGFYGYTF. The CDR3 DNA is TGTGCCAGTACCTCCCGTACAGGCTTCTATGGCTACACCTTC.

The chain links TRBV7-2 to TRBJ2-7; D gene uncertain. The CDR3 consists of 11 residues. The germline V and J ends were trimmed by 5 bases and 5 bases, with 7 bases remaining between them. Looked up from germline, CDR1 is SGHTA and CDR2 is FQGNSA. The CDR3 spells CASSLRHEQYF. CDR3 DNA: TGTGCCAGCAGCCTGAGGCACGAGCAGTACTTC.

This clonotype was seen more than once but under ten times. The V gene is TRBV3-1, the J gene TRBJ1-4, with 10 positions matching TRBD1. V shed 0 bases and J 8 bases; nucleotides not matched to a gene: 6. The CDR3 sequence is 16 residues long. CDR1 is LGHDT, CDR2 YNNKEL, per germline (reference sequence). CDR3: CASSQDTGTGVEKLFF. In DNA, the CDR3 is TGTGCCAGCAGCCAAGACACCGGGACAGGGGTGGAAAAACTGTTTTTT.

V and J are TRBV11-2 and TRBJ2-5; 10 nucleotides agree with TRBD1. The V gene end was trimmed by 3 bases and the J gene end by 4 bases; junction bases not matched to a gene: 2. CDR1 and CDR2 (germline): SGHAT, FQNNGV. This CDR3 comprises 14 residues. DNA for the CDR3: TGTGCCAGCAGCTTGGGACAGGGGACAGAGACCCAGTACTTC. Its translation: CASSLGQGTETQYF.

J is TRBJ2-3 and V is TRBV3-1; D gene unclear. Trimming shortened V by 0 bases and J by 3 bases, and 7 bases separated the two germline ends. This CDR3 region has 14 residues. Germline assignment: CDR1 LGHDT and CDR2 YNNKEL (reference sequence). CDR3 DNA: TGTGCCAGCAGCCAAGATCTGACAACAGATACGCAGTATTTT. Its protein is CASSQDLTTDTQYF.